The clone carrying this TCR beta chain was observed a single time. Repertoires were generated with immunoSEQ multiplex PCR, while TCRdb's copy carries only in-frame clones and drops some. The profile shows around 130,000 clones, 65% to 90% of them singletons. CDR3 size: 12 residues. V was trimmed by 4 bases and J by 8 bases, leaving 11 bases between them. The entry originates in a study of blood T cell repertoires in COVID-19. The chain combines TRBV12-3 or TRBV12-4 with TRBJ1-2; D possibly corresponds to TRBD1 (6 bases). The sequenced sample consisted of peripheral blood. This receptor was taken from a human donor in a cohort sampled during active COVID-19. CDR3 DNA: TGTGCCAGCAGTTCCACAGGGAGAGGCTACACCTTC. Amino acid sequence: CASSSTGRGYTF.